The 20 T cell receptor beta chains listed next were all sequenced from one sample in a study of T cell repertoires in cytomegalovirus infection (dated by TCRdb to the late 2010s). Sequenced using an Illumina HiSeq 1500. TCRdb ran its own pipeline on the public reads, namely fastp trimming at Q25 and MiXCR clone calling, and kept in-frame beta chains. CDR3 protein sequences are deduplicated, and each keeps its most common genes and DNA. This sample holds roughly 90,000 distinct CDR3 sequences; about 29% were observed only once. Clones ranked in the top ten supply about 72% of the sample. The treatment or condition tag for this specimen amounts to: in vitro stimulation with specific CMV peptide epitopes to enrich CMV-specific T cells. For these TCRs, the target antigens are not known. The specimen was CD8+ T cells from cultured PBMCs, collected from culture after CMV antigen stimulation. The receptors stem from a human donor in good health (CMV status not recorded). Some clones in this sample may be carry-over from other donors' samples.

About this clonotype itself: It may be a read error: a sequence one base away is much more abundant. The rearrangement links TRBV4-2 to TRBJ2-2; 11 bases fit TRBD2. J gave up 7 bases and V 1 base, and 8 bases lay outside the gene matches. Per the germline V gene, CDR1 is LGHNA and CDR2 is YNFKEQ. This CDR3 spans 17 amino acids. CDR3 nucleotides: TGTGCCAGCAGCCAAGTGGTTAGCGGGGGGGCCTTCGGGGAGCTGTTTTTT. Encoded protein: CASSQVVSGGAFGELFF.

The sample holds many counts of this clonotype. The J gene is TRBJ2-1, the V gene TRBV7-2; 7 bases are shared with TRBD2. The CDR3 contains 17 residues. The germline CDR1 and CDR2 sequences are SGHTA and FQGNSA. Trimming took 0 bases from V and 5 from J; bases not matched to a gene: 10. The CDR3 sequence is CASSLAGGVSYHNEQFF. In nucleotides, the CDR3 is TGTGCCAGCAGCTTAGCTGGGGGGGTATCCTATCACAATGAGCAGTTCTTC.

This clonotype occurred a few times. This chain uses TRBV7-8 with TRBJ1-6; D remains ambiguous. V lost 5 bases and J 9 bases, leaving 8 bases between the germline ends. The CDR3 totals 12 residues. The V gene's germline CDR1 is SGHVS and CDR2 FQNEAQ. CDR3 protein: CASSQGSSPLHF. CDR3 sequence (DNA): TGTGCCAGCAGCCAAGGGAGTTCACCCCTCCACTTT.

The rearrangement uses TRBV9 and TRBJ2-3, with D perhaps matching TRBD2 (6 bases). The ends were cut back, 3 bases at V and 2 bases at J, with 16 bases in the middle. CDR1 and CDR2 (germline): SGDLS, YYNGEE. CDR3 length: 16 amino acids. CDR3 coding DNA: TGTGCCAGCAGCGCCGCGTCCGGGGGATCCACAGATACGCAGTATTTT. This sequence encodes CASSAASGGSTDTQYF.

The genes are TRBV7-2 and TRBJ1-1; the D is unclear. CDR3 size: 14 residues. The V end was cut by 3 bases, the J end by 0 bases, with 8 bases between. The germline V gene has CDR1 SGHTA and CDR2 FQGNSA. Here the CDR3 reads CASSFWEMNTEAFF. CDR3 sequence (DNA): TGTGCCAGCAGCTTCTGGGAAATGAACACTGAAGCTTTCTTT.

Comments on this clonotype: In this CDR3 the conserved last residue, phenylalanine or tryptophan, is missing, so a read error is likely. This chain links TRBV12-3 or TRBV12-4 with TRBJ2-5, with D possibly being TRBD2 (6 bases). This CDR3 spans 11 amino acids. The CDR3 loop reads CTSSGGETQYL. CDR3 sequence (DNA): TGTACCAGCAGTGGGGGGGAGACCCAGTACTTA.

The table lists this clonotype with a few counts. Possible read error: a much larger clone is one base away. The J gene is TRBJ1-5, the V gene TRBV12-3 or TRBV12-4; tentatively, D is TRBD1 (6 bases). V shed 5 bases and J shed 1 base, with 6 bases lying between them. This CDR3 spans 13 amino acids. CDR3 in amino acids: CASSTGSNQPQHF. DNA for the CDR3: TGTGCCAGCAGTACAGGGAGCAATCAGCCCCAGCATTTT.

The CDR3 coding sequence is TGCAGTGCTAGAGCTCTGGAGACAGGAAACACTGAAGCTTTCTTT. This encodes CSARALETGNTEAFF. V usage is TRBV20-1 and J usage is TRBJ1-1; D is perhaps TRBD1 (6 bases). The CDR3 length is 15 residues. V was shortened by 1 base and J by 2 bases, with 14 bases between the two germline ends. Germline CDR1 and CDR2: DFQATT and SNEGSKA (reference sequence).

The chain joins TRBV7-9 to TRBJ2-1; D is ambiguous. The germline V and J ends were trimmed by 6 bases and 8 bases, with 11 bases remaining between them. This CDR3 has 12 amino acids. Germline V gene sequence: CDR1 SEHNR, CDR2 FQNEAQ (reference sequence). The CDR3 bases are TGTGCCAGCAGTGACTCGACATATGAGCAGTTCTTC. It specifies CASSDSTYEQFF.

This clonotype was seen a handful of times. The CDR3 DNA sequence: TGTGCCAGCAGCCCTCTCGTGGGCCCCCCTGCCGATGAGCAGTTCTTC. Encoded protein: CASSPLVGPPADEQFF. V and J are TRBV6-1 and TRBJ2-1; D gene unclear. The CDR3 loop spans 16 amino acids. The V gene lost 6 bases and the J gene lost 8 bases, with 23 bases spanning the gap. The V gene's germline CDR1 is MNHNS and CDR2 SASEGT.

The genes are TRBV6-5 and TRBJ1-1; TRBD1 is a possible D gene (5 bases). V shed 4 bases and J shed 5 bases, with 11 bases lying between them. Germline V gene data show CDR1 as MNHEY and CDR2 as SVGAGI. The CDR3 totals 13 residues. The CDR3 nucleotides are TGTGCCAGCAGTTCCGAGGGGAGGACTGAAGCTTTCTTT. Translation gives CASSSEGRTEAFF.

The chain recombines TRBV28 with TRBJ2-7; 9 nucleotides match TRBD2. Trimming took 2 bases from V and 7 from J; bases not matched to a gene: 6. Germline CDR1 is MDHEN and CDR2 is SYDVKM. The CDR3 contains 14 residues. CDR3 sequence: CASSLTAGGEEQYF. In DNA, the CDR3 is TGTGCCAGCAGTTTAACGGCGGGAGGGGAAGAGCAGTACTTC.

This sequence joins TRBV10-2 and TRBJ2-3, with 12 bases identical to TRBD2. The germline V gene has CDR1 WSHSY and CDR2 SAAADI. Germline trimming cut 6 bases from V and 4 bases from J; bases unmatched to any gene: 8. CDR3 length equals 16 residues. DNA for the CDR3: TGCGCCAGCAGCGATCTAGCGGGGGGGCCATCAGATACGCAGTATTTT. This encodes CASSDLAGGPSDTQYF.

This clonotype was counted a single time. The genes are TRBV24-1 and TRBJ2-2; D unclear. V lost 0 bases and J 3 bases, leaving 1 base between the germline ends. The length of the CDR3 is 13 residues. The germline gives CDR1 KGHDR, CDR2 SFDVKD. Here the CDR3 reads CATSDLYTGELFF. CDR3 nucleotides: TGTGCCACCAGTGATTTGTACACCGGGGAGCTGTTTTTT.

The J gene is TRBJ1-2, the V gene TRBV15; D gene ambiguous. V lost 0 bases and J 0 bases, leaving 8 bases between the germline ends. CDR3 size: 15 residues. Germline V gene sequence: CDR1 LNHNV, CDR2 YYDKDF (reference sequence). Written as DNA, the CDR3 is TGTGCCACCAGCAGAGATAAGGCAGCTAACTATGGCTACACCTTC. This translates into CATSRDKAANYGYTF.

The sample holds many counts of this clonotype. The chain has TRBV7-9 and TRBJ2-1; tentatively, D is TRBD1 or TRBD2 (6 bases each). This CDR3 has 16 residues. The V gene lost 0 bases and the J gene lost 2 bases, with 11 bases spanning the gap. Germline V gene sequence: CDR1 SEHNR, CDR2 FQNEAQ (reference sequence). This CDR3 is CASSLAGGKTYNEQFF. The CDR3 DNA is TGTGCCAGCAGCTTAGCAGGGGGGAAAACCTACAATGAGCAGTTCTTC.

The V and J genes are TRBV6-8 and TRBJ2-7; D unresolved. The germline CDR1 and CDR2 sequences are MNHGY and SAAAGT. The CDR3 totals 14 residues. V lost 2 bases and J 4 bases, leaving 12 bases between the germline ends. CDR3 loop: CASSYDLEAYEQYF. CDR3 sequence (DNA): TGTGCCAGCAGTTACGATCTGGAAGCTTACGAGCAGTACTTC.

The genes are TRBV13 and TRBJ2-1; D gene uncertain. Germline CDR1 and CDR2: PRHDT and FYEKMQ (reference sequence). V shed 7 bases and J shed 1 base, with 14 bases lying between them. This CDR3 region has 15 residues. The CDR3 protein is CASTPGLGSYNEQFF. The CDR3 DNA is TGTGCCAGCACCCCCGGTCTGGGATCCTACAATGAGCAGTTCTTC. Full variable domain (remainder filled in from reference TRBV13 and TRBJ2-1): AAGVIQSPRHLIKEKRETATLKCYPIPRHDTVYWYQQGPGQDPQFLISFYEKMQSDKGSIPDRFSAQQFSDYHSELNMSSLELGDSALYFCASTPGLGSYNEQFFGPGTRLTVL.

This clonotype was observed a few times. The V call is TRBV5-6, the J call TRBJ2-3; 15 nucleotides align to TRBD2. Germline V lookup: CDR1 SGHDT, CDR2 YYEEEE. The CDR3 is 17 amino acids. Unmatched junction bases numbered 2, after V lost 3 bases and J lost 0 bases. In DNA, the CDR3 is TGTGCCAGCAGCTGGACTAGCGGGGGGGTTAGCACAGATACGCAGTATTTT. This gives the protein CASSWTSGGVSTDTQYF. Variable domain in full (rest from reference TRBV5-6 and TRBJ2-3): DAGVTQSPTHLIKTRGQQVTLRCSPKSGHDTVSWYQQALGQGPQFIFQYYEEEERQRGNFPDRFSGHQFPNYSSELNVNALLLGDSALYLCASSWTSGGVSTDTQYFGPGTRLTVL.

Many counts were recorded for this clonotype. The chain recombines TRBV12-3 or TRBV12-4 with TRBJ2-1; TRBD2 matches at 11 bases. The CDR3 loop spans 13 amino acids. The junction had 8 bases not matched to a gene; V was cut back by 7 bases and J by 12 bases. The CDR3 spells CASTQLAGGTQFF. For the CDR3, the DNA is TGTGCCAGCACCCAGCTAGCGGGGGGTACGCAGTTCTTC.